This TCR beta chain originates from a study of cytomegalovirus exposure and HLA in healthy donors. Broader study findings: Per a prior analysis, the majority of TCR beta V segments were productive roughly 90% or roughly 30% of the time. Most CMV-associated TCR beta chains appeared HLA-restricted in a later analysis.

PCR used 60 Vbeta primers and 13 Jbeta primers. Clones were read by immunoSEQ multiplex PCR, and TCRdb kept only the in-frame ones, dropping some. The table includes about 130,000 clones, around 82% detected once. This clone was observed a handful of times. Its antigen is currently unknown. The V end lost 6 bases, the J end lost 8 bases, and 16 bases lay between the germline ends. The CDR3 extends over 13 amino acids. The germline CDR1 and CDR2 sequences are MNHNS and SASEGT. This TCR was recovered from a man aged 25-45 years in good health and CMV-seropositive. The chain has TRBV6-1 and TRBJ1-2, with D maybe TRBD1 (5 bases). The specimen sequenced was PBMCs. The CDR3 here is CASSGREVGGYTF. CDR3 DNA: TGTGCCAGCAGCGGCAGGGAAGTGGGCGGCTACACCTTC.